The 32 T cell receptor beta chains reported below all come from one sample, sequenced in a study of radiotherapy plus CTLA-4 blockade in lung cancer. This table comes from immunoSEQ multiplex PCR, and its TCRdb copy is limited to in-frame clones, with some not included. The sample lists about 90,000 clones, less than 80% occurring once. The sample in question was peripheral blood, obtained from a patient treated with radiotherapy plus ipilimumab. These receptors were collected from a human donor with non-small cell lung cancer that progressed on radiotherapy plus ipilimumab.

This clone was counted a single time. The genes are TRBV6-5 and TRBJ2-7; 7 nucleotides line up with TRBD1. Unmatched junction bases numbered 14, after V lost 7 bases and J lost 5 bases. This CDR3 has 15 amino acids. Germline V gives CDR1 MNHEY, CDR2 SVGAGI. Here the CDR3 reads CASNDRDPPDDEQYF. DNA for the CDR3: TGTGCCAGCAACGACAGGGACCCGCCGGATGACGAGCAGTACTTC.

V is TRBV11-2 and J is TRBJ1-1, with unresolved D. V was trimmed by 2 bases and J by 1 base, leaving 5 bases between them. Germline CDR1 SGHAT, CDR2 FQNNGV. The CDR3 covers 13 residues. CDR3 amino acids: CASSLRENTEAFF. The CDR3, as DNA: TGTGCCAGCAGCTTAAGGGAGAACACTGAAGCTTTCTTT.

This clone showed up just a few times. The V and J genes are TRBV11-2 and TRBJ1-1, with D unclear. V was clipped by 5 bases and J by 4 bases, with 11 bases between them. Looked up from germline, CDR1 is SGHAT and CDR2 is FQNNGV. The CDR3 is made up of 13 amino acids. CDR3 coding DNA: TGTGCCAGCAGCACCACGGCCTTCACTGAAGCTTTCTTT. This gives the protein CASSTTAFTEAFF.

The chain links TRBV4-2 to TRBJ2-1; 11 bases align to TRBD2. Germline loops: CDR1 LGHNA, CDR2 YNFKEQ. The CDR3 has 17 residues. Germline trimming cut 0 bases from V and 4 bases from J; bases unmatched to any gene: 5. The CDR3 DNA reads TGTGCCAGCAGCCAAGAAAAGGCTAGCGGGAGGTACAATGAGCAGTTCTTC. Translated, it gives CASSQEKASGRYNEQFF.

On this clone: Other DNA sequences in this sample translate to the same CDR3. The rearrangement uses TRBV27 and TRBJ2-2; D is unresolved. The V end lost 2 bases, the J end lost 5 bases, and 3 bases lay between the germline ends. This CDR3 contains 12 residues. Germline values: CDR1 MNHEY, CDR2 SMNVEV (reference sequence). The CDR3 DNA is TGTGCCAGCAGTTTACGAACCGGGGAGCTGTTTTTT. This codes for CASSLRTGELFF.

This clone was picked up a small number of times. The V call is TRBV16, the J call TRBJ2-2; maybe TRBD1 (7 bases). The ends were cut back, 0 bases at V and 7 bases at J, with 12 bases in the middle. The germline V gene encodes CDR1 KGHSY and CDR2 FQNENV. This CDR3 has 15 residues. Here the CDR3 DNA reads TGTGCCAGCAGCCAATCTGCAGGGGGACTCGGGGAGCTGTTTTTT. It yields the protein CASSQSAGGLGELFF.

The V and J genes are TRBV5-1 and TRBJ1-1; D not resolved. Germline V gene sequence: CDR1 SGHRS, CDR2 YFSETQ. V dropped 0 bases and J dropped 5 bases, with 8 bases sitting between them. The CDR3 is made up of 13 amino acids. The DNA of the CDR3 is TGCGCCAGCAGCTTGGAGAGGAGAACTGAAGCTTTCTTT. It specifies CASSLERRTEAFF.

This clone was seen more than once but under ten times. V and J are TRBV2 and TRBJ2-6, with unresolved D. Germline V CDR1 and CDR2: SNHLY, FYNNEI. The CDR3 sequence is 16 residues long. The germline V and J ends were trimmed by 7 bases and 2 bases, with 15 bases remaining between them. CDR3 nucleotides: TGTGCCAGCACGACGAGCTCGATGCCTGGGGCCAACGTCCTGACTTTC. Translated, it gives CASTTSSMPGANVLTF. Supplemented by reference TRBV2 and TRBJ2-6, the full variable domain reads EPEVTQTPSHQVTQMGQEVILRCVPISNHLYFYWYRQILGQKVEFLVSFYNNEISEKSEIFDDQFSVERPDGSNFTLKIRSTKLEDSAMYFCASTTSSMPGANVLTFGAGSRLTVL.

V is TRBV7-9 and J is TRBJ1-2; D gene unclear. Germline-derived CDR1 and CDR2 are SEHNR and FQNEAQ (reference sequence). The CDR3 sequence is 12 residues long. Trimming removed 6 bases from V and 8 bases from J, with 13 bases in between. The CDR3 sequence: CASSVGRTGYTF. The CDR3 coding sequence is TGTGCCAGCAGTGTTGGAAGGACCGGCTACACCTTC.

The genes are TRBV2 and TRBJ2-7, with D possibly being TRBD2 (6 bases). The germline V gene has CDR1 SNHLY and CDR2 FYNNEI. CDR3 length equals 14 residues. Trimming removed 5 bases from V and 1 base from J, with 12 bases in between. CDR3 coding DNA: TGTGCCAGCAGTCCCCGGGACTCTTCCTACGAGCAGTACTTC. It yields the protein CASSPRDSSYEQYF.

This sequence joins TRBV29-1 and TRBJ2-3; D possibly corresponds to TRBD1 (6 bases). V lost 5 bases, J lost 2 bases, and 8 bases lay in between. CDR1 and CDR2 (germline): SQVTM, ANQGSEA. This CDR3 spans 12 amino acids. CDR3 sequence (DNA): TGCAGCGTTCAGGGGATCACAGATACGCAGTATTTT. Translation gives CSVQGITDTQYF.

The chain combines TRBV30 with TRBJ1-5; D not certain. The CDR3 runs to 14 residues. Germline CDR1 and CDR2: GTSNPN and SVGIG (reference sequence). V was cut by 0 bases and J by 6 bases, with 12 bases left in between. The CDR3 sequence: CAWSVAGYGQPQHF. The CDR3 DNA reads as TGTGCCTGGAGTGTAGCGGGATATGGTCAGCCCCAGCATTTT.

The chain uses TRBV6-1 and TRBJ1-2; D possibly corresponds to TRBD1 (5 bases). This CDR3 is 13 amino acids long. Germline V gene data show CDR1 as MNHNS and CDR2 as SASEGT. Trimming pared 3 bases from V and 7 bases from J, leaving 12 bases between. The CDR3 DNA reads TGTGCCAGCAGTGATAAGGCAGGGCTTGGCTACACCTTC. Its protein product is CASSDKAGLGYTF.

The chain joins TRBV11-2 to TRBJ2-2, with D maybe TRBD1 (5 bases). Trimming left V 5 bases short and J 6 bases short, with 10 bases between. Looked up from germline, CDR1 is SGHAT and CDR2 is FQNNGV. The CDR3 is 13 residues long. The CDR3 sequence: CASSLQGSGELFF. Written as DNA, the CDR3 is TGTGCCAGCAGCCTCCAGGGATCCGGGGAGCTGTTTTTT.

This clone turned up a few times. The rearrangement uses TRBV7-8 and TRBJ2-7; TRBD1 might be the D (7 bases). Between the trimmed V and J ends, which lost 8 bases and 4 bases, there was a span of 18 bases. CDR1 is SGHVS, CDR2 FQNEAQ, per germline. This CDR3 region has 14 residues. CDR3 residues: CASCGTAADYEQYF. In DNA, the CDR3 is TGTGCCAGCTGCGGGACAGCGGCGGATTACGAGCAGTACTTC.

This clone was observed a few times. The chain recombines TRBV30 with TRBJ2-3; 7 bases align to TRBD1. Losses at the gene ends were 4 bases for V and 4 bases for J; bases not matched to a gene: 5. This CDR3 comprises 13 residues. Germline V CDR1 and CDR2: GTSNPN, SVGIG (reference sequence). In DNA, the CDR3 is TGTGCCTGGAATCGGCAGGGGGCAGATACGCAGTATTTT. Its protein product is CAWNRQGADTQYF.

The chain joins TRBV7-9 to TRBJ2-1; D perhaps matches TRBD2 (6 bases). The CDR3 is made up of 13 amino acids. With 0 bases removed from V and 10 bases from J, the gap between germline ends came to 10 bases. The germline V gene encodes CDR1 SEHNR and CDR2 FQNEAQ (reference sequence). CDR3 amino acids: CASSLATGVEQFF. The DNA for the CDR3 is TGTGCCAGCAGCTTAGCGACGGGGGTAGAGCAGTTCTTC.

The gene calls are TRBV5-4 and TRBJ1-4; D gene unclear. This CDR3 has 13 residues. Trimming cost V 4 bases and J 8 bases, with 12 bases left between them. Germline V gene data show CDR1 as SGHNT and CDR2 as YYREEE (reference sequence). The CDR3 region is CASSRPDTEKLFF. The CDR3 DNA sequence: TGTGCCAGCAGCCGACCCGATACCGAAAAACTGTTTTTT.

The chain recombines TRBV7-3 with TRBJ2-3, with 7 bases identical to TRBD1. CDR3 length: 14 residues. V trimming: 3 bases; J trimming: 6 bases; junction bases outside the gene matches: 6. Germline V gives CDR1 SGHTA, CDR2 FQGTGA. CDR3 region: CASSFQGVGDTQYF. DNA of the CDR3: TGTGCCAGCAGCTTTCAGGGGGTTGGGGATACGCAGTATTTT.

The CDR3 DNA reads TGTGCCAGCCTACGGTCCGGGAGCACAGATACGCAGTATTTT. It is translated as CASLRSGSTDTQYF. The chain is built from TRBV2 and TRBJ2-3; D gene ambiguous. Germline loops: CDR1 SNHLY, CDR2 FYNNEI. V shed 8 bases and J shed 0 bases, with 12 bases lying between them. The CDR3 length is 14 residues.

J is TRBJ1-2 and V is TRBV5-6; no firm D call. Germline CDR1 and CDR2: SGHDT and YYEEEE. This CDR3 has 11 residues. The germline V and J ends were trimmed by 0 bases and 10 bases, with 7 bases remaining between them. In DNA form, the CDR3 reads TGTGCCAGCAGCTTGGCGGGGTCCTACACCTTC. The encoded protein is CASSLAGSYTF.

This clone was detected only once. The CDR3 reads CASSRGPSSYNEQFF. DNA of the CDR3: TGTGCCAGCAGTAGGGGGCCCTCGTCCTACAATGAGCAGTTCTTC. The V gene is TRBV28, the J gene TRBJ2-1; 7 bases agree with TRBD1. The length of the CDR3 is 15 residues. J lost 1 base, V lost 5 bases, and 5 bases had no gene match. Germline CDR1 MDHEN, CDR2 SYDVKM. The full variable domain, in which reference TRBV28 and TRBJ2-1 provide the parts outside the CDR3, is DVKVTQSSRYLVKRTGEKVFLECVQDMDHENMFWYRQDPGLGLRLIYFSYDVKMKEKGDIPEGYSVSREKKERFSLILESASTNQTSMYLCASSRGPSSYNEQFFGPGTRLTVL.

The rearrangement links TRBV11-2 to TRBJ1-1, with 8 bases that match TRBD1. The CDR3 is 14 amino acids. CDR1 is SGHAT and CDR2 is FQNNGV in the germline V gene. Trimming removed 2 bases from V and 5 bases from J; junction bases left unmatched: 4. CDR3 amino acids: CASSLLTGGTEAFF. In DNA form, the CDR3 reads TGTGCCAGCAGCTTACTTACAGGGGGAACTGAAGCTTTCTTT.

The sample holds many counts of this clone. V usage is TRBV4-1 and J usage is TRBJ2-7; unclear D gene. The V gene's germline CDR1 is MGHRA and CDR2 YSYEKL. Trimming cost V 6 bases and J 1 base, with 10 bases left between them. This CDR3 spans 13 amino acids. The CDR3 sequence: CASSFGPSYEQYF. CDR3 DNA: TGCGCCAGCAGTTTCGGCCCTTCCTACGAGCAGTACTTC.

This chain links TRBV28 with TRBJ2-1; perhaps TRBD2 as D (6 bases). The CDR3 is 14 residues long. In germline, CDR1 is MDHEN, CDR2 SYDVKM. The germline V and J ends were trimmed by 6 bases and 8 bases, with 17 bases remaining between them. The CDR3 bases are TGTGCCAGCAGGATAACTAGCCCGGCGTATGAGCAGTTCTTC. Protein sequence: CASRITSPAYEQFF. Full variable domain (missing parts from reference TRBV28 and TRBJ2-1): DVKVTQSSRYLVKRTGEKVFLECVQDMDHENMFWYRQDPGLGLRLIYFSYDVKMKEKGDIPEGYSVSREKKERFSLILESASTNQTSMYLCASRITSPAYEQFFGPGTRLTVL.

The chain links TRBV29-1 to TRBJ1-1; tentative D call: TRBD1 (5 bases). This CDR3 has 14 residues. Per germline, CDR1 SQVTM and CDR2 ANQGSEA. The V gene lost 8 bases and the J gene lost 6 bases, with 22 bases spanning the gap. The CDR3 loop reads CSLFRESWVSEAFF. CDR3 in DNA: TGCAGCTTATTCAGGGAGTCTTGGGTTTCTGAAGCTTTCTTT.

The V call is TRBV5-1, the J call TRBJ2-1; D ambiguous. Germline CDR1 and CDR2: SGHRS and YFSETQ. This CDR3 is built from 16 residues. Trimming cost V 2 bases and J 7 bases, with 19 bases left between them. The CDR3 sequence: CASSFELPLSGNEQFF. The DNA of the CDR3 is TGCGCCAGCAGCTTCGAATTACCGCTAAGTGGGAATGAGCAGTTCTTC. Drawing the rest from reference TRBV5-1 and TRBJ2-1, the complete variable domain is KAGVTQTPRYLIKTRGQQVTLSCSPISGHRSVSWYQQTPGQGLQFLFEYFSETQRNKGNFPGRFSGRQFSNSRSEMNVSTLELGDSALYLCASSFELPLSGNEQFFGPGTRLTVL.

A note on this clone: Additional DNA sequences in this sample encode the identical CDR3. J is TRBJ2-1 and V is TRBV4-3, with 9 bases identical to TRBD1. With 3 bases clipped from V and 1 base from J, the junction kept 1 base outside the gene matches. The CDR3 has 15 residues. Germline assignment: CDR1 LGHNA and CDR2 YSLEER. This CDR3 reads CASSQDRGSYNEQFF. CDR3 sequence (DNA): TGCGCCAGCAGCCAGGACAGGGGTTCCTACAATGAGCAGTTCTTC.

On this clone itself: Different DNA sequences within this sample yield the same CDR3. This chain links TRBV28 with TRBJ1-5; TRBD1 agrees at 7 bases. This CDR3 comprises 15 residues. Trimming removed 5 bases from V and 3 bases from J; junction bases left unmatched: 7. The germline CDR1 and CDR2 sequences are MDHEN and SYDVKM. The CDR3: CASSPTDRVNQPQHF. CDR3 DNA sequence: TGTGCCAGCAGTCCGACAGACAGGGTCAATCAGCCCCAGCATTTT.

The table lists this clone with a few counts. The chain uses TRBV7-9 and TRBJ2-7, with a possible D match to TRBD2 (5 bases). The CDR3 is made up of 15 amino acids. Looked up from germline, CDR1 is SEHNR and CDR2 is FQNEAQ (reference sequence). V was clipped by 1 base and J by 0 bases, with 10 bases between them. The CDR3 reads CASSLGPAVSYEQYF. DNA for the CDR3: TGTGCCAGCAGCTTAGGACCAGCGGTCTCCTACGAGCAGTACTTC.

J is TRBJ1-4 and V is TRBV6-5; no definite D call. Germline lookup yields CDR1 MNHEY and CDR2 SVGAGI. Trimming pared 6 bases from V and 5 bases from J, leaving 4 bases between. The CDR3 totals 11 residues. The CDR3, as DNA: TGTGCCAGCAGCCAAAATGAAAAACTGTTTTTT. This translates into CASSQNEKLFF.

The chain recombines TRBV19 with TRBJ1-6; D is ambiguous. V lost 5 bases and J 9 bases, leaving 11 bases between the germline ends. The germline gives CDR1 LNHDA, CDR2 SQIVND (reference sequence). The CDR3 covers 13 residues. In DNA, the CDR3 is TGTGCCAGTAGTCCACAGTTTGGTTCACCCCTCCACTTT. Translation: CASSPQFGSPLHF.